The 14 T cell receptor beta chains given below trace back to one sample, sequenced in a study of T cells in Graves' hyperthyroidism and ophthalmopathy. Template material for amplifying TCR beta CDR3 regions consisted of RNA transcripts. Primed by the HTBI set, a first-round RT-PCR was run on the TCR CDR3. Using its own MiXCR run on the multiplex PCR reads, TCRdb lists one record per CDR3 protein. Of 310,000 or so distinct CDR3 sequences in the sample, 17% were seen once. The specimen sequenced was blood. The receptors come from a woman aged 55-69 years with Graves' ophthalmopathy.

The chain carries TRBV6-1 and TRBJ1-5, with 12 bases lining up with TRBD1. This CDR3 is 15 amino acids long. Trimming removed 10 bases from V and 3 bases from J; junction bases left unmatched: 7. Germline CDR1 MNHNS, CDR2 SASEGT. CDR3 protein: CATAGTGGNNQPQHF. As DNA, the CDR3 is TGTGCCACCGCCGGGACAGGGGGCAACAATCAGCCCCAGCATTTT.

As regards this clonotype: Given a much more abundant clone one base away, this may be a read error. The chain joins TRBV7-2 to TRBJ2-1, with 12 bases matching TRBD2. The CDR3 length is 16 residues. Germline CDR1 and CDR2: SGHTA and FQGNSA. CDR3 loop: CVSRLSGLAGHNEQFF. The CDR3 DNA is TGTGTCAGCAGGCTCTCAGGACTAGCGGGACACAATGAGCAGTTCTTC.

This clonotype was observed at least ten times. The chain recombines TRBV7-3 with TRBJ2-7; 8 bases match TRBD1. Germline V lookup: CDR1 SGHTA, CDR2 FQGTGA. The CDR3 sequence is 14 residues long. Losses at the gene ends were 4 bases for V and 2 bases for J; bases not matched to a gene: 4. The CDR3 sequence is CASSSDRGAYEQYF. CDR3 bases: TGTGCCAGCAGCTCCGACAGGGGTGCCTACGAGCAGTACTTC.

This chain uses TRBV28 with TRBJ1-1, with D hard to call. Trimming shortened V by 8 bases and J by 3 bases, and 7 bases separated the two germline ends. The CDR3 has 11 residues. Germline CDR1 MDHEN, CDR2 SYDVKM. CDR3 sequence (DNA): TGTGCCAGCGAGGGTCACACTGAAGCTTTCTTT. This translates into CASEGHTEAFF.

This clonotype was seen many times. The CDR3 nucleotides read TGTGCCAGCAGCCTCACTAGAGGCAGCACCGGGGAGCTGTTTTTT. Amino acid sequence: CASSLTRGSTGELFF. This rearrangement joins TRBV7-9 to TRBJ2-2; TRBD2 is a possible D gene (5 bases). The CDR3 covers 15 residues. V lost 5 bases and J 4 bases, leaving 14 bases between the germline ends. Per germline, CDR1 SEHNR and CDR2 FQNEAQ (reference sequence).

The rearrangement links TRBV25-1 to TRBJ1-2; D is unresolved. Germline lookup yields CDR1 MGHDK and CDR2 SYGVNS. The CDR3 runs 12 residues. The V end lost 6 bases, the J end lost 5 bases, and 10 bases lay between the germline ends. DNA of the CDR3: TGTGCCAGCAGAAGGGAGAATTATGGCTACACCTTC. Translating gives CASRRENYGYTF.

The rearrangement uses TRBV27 and TRBJ2-7, with D possibly being TRBD1 (5 bases). Germline CDR1 is MNHEY and CDR2 is SMNVEV (reference sequence). This CDR3 contains 13 residues. V lost 4 bases and J lost 5, with 12 bases in between. DNA of the CDR3: TGTGCCAGCAGTTCGGCAGGGAAGGACGAGCAGTACTTC. Translation gives CASSSAGKDEQYF.

This rearrangement joins TRBV9 to TRBJ2-3; 15 positions agree with TRBD2. Per the germline V gene, CDR1 is SGDLS and CDR2 is YYNGEE. The length of the CDR3 is 16 residues. V shed 4 bases and J 6 bases; nucleotides not matched to a gene: 6. CDR3 sequence: CASSPGLAGGGDTQYF. CDR3 nucleotide sequence: TGTGCCAGCAGCCCAGGACTAGCGGGGGGGGGGGATACGCAGTATTTT.

The chain is built from TRBV6-2 or TRBV6-3 and TRBJ2-5; the match to TRBD2 covers 11 bases. Looked up from germline, CDR1 is MNHEY and CDR2 is SVGEGT. After removal of 5 bases from V and 1 base from J, the junction contained 3 bases not matched to a gene. The CDR3 extends over 15 amino acids. For the CDR3, the DNA is TGTGCCAGCAGTCCGACTAGCGGGACCCAAGAGACCCAGTACTTC. Translating gives CASSPTSGTQETQYF.

This chain joins TRBV19 and TRBJ1-2, with D perhaps matching TRBD1 (5 bases). Germline loops: CDR1 LNHDA, CDR2 SQIVND (reference sequence). Trimming stripped 4 bases from V and 8 bases from J, with 14 bases between. The CDR3 is made up of 13 amino acids. The CDR3 region is CASSTQGIRGYTF. The CDR3 bases are TGTGCCAGTAGTACCCAGGGAATTCGGGGCTACACCTTC.

This clonotype was detected ten times or more. V and J are TRBV5-6 and TRBJ2-3; 9 nucleotides line up with TRBD2. Germline CDR1 SGHDT, CDR2 YYEEEE. V was pared by 8 bases and J by 2 bases, with 18 bases of the junction left unmatched. There are 18 residues in the CDR3. CDR3 protein: CASERTVIAGAPTDTQYF. CDR3 in DNA: TGTGCCAGTGAGCGGACAGTCATAGCGGGAGCCCCCACAGATACGCAGTATTTT.

This clonotype was detected many times. The chain recombines TRBV30 with TRBJ1-4, with D tentatively TRBD1 (5 bases). The germline gives CDR1 GTSNPN, CDR2 SVGIG (reference sequence). The CDR3 is 13 amino acids. Trimming pared 0 bases from V and 8 bases from J, leaving 10 bases between. Here the CDR3 DNA reads TGTGCCTGGAGTGTTGCTGAGGGGGAAAAACTGTTTTTT. Its protein product is CAWSVAEGEKLFF.

This rearrangement joins TRBV9 to TRBJ2-7, with D perhaps matching TRBD2 (6 bases). There are 14 residues in the CDR3. Trimming stripped 3 bases from V and 0 bases from J, with 10 bases between. CDR1 and CDR2 from the germline V gene are SGDLS and YYNGEE. The CDR3 reads CASSGGLDSYEQYF. The CDR3 coding sequence is TGTGCCAGCAGCGGGGGACTTGACTCCTACGAGCAGTACTTC.

Ten or more counts support this clonotype. The chain uses TRBV18 and TRBJ1-5; D is uncertain. The CDR3 consists of 14 residues. V lost 2 bases to trimming and J lost 4 bases, with 9 bases between them. CDR1 and CDR2 (germline): KGHSH, LQKENI. The CDR3 DNA reads TGTGCCAGCTCACCAACGGCACCTAATCAGCCCCAGCATTTT. Translation gives CASSPTAPNQPQHF.